A selection of T cell receptor beta chains follows, all from one sample in a study of response to subunit inactivated influenza vaccine. TCRdb itself ran the RT-PCR reads through MiXCR, one entry per CDR3 protein. The repertoire holds roughly 460,000 distinct CDR3 sequences, with approximately 11% as singletons. The source material was PBMCs from blood, sampled 45 days after vaccination. The receptors derive from a man in his fifties who received an inactivated influenza vaccine. Both conserved end residues are trimmed from each CDR3. The D gene is left open where the match is weak.

D gene,V gene,CDR3 protein
TRBD2,TRBV20-1,SARGSLAGSYEQY
TRBD2,TRBV10-3,AIRVSGGLGGEQY
TRBD1,TRBV20-1,SARNRDRDYNSPLH
TRBD2,TRBV7-2,ASSRQVGGAANEQF
NA,TRBV20-1,SAKLGADNEQF
NA,TRBV12-3/TRBV12-4,ASSPRTVDYEQY
TRBD1,TRBV5-1,ASSSGQGAHGYGYT
NA,TRBV11-2,ASSLHLEGGEQY
TRBD2,TRBV5-1,ASSILSGGASYEQY
NA,TRBV7-2,ASRLTGNEQF